Below, 15 T cell receptor beta chains from the same sample are listed, as sequenced in a study of blood T cell repertoires in COVID-19. Only in-frame clones appear in the TCRdb table, and some are missing; sequencing was by immunoSEQ multiplex PCR. The sample contains about 670,000 clones, 85% to 90% of which appear only once. The specimen sequenced was peripheral blood. Source of these receptors: a woman younger than 30 with acute or convalescent COVID-19.

This chain connects TRBV10-3 to TRBJ2-3; TRBD1 might be the D (5 bases). In germline, CDR1 is ENHRY, CDR2 SYGVKD. This CDR3 is built from 15 residues. V dropped 0 bases and J dropped 2 bases, with 9 bases sitting between them. Here the CDR3 reads CAISESGRDTDTQYF. The DNA of the CDR3 is TGTGCCATCAGTGAGTCTGGCAGGGACACAGATACGCAGTATTTT.

J is TRBJ2-2 and V is TRBV19, with 10 bases fitting TRBD2. The length of the CDR3 is 15 residues. The V segment lost 7 bases and the J segment 4 bases; nucleotides outside the gene matches: 6. The germline CDR1 and CDR2 sequences are LNHDA and SQIVND (reference sequence). For the CDR3, the DNA is TGTGCCAGTATGGCTAGCGGGGGTTCCACCGGGGAGCTGTTTTTT. Protein product: CASMASGGSTGELFF.

The CDR3: CASSGDDSYSYEQYF. In DNA form, the CDR3 reads TGTGCCAGTAGTGGGGATGACAGTTACTCCTACGAGCAGTACTTC. The V and J genes are TRBV19 and TRBJ2-7; perhaps TRBD1 as D (5 bases). Looked up from germline, CDR1 is LNHDA and CDR2 is SQIVND (reference sequence). Trimming removed 5 bases from V and 0 bases from J, with 14 bases in between. The CDR3 loop spans 15 amino acids.

The chain links TRBV10-3 to TRBJ1-2; D uncertain. Trimming removed 7 bases at V and 0 bases at J, with 12 bases between. This CDR3 is 14 amino acids long. Germline CDR1 reads ENHRY; CDR2 reads SYGVKD. This CDR3 reads CAIKETPANYGYTF. CDR3 nucleotide sequence: TGTGCCATCAAGGAGACGCCTGCTAACTATGGCTACACCTTC.

The chain couples TRBV6-5 to TRBJ1-4; maybe TRBD1 (5 bases). The CDR3 has 13 residues. Trimming shortened V by 7 bases and J by 7 bases, and 13 bases separated the two germline ends. Germline values: CDR1 MNHEY, CDR2 SVGAGI. The DNA for the CDR3 is TGTGCCAGCAAGAGGCAGGGTCGTGAAAAACTGTTTTTT. This gives the protein CASKRQGREKLFF.

This clone was recorded a few times. The V call is TRBV24-1, the J call TRBJ1-4, with D hard to call. V lost 5 bases to trimming and J lost 0 bases, with 9 bases between them. Germline values: CDR1 KGHDR, CDR2 SFDVKD. CDR3 length equals 15 residues. For the CDR3, the DNA is TGTGCCACCAGTGGAGCGAGGGCAACTAATGAAAAACTGTTTTTT. Protein: CATSGARATNEKLFF.

This chain uses TRBV6-5 with TRBJ1-6; TRBD1 is a possible D gene (5 bases). V was pared by 8 bases and J by 10 bases, with 18 bases between. Germline CDR1 reads MNHEY; CDR2 reads SVGAGI. This CDR3 comprises 14 residues. The CDR3 DNA is TGTGCCAGCGCCATCGGGGGGGAAGGATCACCCCTCCACTTT. It translates to CASAIGGEGSPLHF.

This clone was detected once. V gene TRBV9 combines with J gene TRBJ2-1; D possibly corresponds to TRBD2 (5 bases). The CDR3 is 15 amino acids. The germline gives CDR1 SGDLS, CDR2 YYNGEE. Trimming left V 6 bases short and J 0 bases short, with 13 bases between. The CDR3 here is CASNTGESSYNEQFF. As DNA, the CDR3 is TGTGCCAGCAATACCGGGGAGAGCTCCTACAATGAGCAGTTCTTC.

V usage is TRBV18 and J usage is TRBJ2-1; D remains ambiguous. The V end was cut by 9 bases, the J end by 6 bases, with 15 bases between. The germline V gene has CDR1 KGHSH and CDR2 LQKENI. The CDR3 spans 13 residues. CDR3 in amino acids: CASAAAVTNEQFF. CDR3 sequence (DNA): TGTGCCAGTGCGGCCGCGGTGACCAATGAGCAGTTCTTC.

V usage is TRBV25-1 and J usage is TRBJ1-6; TRBD1 agrees at 7 bases. The J segment lost 6 bases and the V segment lost 0 bases, leaving 5 bases of the junction unmatched. The CDR3 is made up of 16 amino acids. Germline CDR1 reads MGHDK; CDR2 reads SYGVNS. CDR3 in DNA: TGTGCCAGCAGTGAATACTCAGGGACAGTTAATTCACCCCTCCACTTT. This translates into CASSEYSGTVNSPLHF.

This chain links TRBV5-5 with TRBJ2-3; D is possibly TRBD1 (6 bases). The CDR3 runs to 15 residues. Germline V gene data show CDR1 as SGHKS and CDR2 as YYEKEE (reference sequence). Trimming removed 5 bases from V and 3 bases from J, with 16 bases in between. For the CDR3, the DNA is TGTGCCAGCAGTTCCGGAAAGGGGGTTACAGATACGCAGTATTTT. Its translation is CASSSGKGVTDTQYF.

This clone has more than one count but fewer than ten. The chain uses TRBV7-9 and TRBJ2-7; the match to TRBD1 covers 8 bases. Unmatched junction bases numbered 4, after V lost 4 bases and J lost 2 bases. Germline CDR1 and CDR2: SEHNR and FQNEAQ (reference sequence). The CDR3 spans 14 residues. As DNA, the CDR3 is TGTGCCAGCAGCTACATGGACAGGGCCTACGAGCAGTACTTC. Translation gives CASSYMDRAYEQYF.

The chain links TRBV5-1 to TRBJ2-7; a possible D gene is TRBD1 (6 bases). This CDR3 region has 14 residues. The germline CDR1 and CDR2 sequences are SGHRS and YFSETQ. Trimming removed 3 bases from V and 3 bases from J, with 13 bases in between. CDR3 sequence (DNA): TGCGCCAGCAGCTACCCGGGACATCTCTACGAGCAGTACTTC. This sequence encodes CASSYPGHLYEQYF. The full variable domain, rest sourced from reference TRBV5-1 and TRBJ2-7, is KAGVTQTPRYLIKTRGQQVTLSCSPISGHRSVSWYQQTPGQGLQFLFEYFSETQRNKGNFPGRFSGRQFSNSRSEMNVSTLELGDSALYLCASSYPGHLYEQYFGPGTRLTVT.

The chain carries TRBV4-1 and TRBJ1-4; TRBD1 aligns across 7 bases. J gave up 8 bases and V 3 bases, and 15 bases lay outside the gene matches. CDR1 and CDR2 (germline): MGHRA, YSYEKL. This CDR3 spans 17 amino acids. CDR3 sequence: CASSHAESGQAREKLFF. The CDR3 DNA is TGCGCCAGCAGCCATGCCGAATCCGGACAGGCGCGGGAAAAACTGTTTTTT.

This sequence joins TRBV30 and TRBJ2-1, with 11 bases matching TRBD2. Losses at the gene ends were 2 bases for V and 7 bases for J; bases not matched to a gene: 7. In germline, CDR1 is GTSNPN, CDR2 SVGIG (reference sequence). This CDR3 region has 15 residues. The CDR3 region is CAWSRYSGGANEQFF. DNA for the CDR3: TGTGCCTGGAGTCGGTATAGCGGGGGGGCAAATGAGCAGTTCTTC.